Sequencing of this T cell receptor beta chain was carried out in a study of shared clonotypes between healthy human individuals. Overall study results and limits: Non-shared clonotypes showed lower generation probabilities than clonotypes common to all four donors. About 5% of naive CD4 clonotypes were shared across several donors.

Libraries were prepared by immunoSEQ multiplex PCR; TCRdb keeps only in-frame clonotypes and omits some of them. In the table there are almost 750,000 clones, just under 75% of which are singletons. On this clone: The antigen is unknown.

Splitting the CD4+ cells yielded a CD45RA+ naive subset and a CD45RA-negative memory subset. V was clipped by 5 bases and J by 6 bases, with 20 bases between them. This CDR3 is built from 16 residues. CDR1 is SGHAT, CDR2 FQNNGV, per germline. The V call is TRBV11-2, the J call TRBJ2-1; tentatively, D is TRBD2 (6 bases). The sequenced sample consisted of memory CD4+ T cells sorted from blood. Indicated subset: CD45RA-negative fraction. The sequence was collected from a young woman in good health. CDR3 bases: TGTGCCAGCAGCGAGTTAGGAGCGGGCCAGTTCAATGAGCAGTTCTTC. This encodes CASSELGAGQFNEQFF.